The 24 T cell receptor beta chains below come from one sample, sequenced in a study of radiation and T cells in renal cell carcinoma. Clones were read by immunoSEQ multiplex PCR, and TCRdb kept only the in-frame ones, dropping some. Here the sample spans around 140,000 clones, about nine tenths being singletons. Time point reported: baseline pretreatment blood. As for treatment: 15 Gy SBRT to primary tumor, nephrectomy 4 weeks later. Sequences were derived from blood, sampled from a patient whose treatment included radiotherapy and nephrectomy. These receptors all stem from a woman aged 70-85 years with renal cell carcinoma.

The chain combines TRBV29-1 with TRBJ2-3, with D unresolved. Trimming left V 7 bases short and J 5 bases short, with 10 bases between. Germline CDR1 is SQVTM and CDR2 is ANQGSEA. The CDR3 totals 11 residues. CDR3 protein: CSAWDLDTQYF. Here the CDR3 DNA reads TGCAGCGCCTGGGATCTAGATACGCAGTATTTT.

The CDR3 coding sequence is TGTGCCAGCAGTGGGGGACCGGGACAGCCTCCCACTGAAGCTTTCTTT. Protein: CASSGGPGQPPTEAFF. V and J are TRBV6-1 and TRBJ1-1; 7 bases are a match to TRBD1. The CDR3 is 16 residues long. The germline CDR1 and CDR2 sequences are MNHNS and SASEGT. J gave up 4 bases and V 4 bases, and 12 bases lay outside the gene matches.

The chain is built from TRBV27 and TRBJ1-5, with 10 bases aligning to TRBD1. The V gene's germline CDR1 is MNHEY and CDR2 SMNVEV (reference sequence). The CDR3 is 16 residues long. With V trimmed by 5 bases and J by 5 bases, 9 bases remained unmatched. CDR3 bases: TGTGCCAGCAGTCCACGACAGGGGGCCCCCTATCAGCCCCAGCATTTT. It translates to CASSPRQGAPYQPQHF.

The chain links TRBV19 to TRBJ1-3; D may be TRBD1 (6 bases). CDR1 and CDR2 from the germline V gene are LNHDA and SQIVND (reference sequence). The V and J ends lost 7 bases and 4 bases respectively, with 11 bases between them. The CDR3 sequence is 13 residues long. CDR3 DNA: TGTGCCAGTATCGGTACAGGGGGAAACACCATATATTTT. Its protein product is CASIGTGGNTIYF.

The chain employs TRBV4-1 and TRBJ1-2, with D perhaps matching TRBD1 (6 bases). CDR3 length equals 15 residues. Trimming pared 6 bases from V and 3 bases from J, leaving 17 bases between. CDR1 is MGHRA, CDR2 YSYEKL, per germline. The DNA for the CDR3 is TGCGCCAGCAGTCGACAGGAGGTTACTGACTATGGCTACACCTTC. Its translation is CASSRQEVTDYGYTF.

V and J are TRBV4-1 and TRBJ1-5, with a possible D match to TRBD1 (5 bases). Germline CDR1 MGHRA, CDR2 YSYEKL. The CDR3 runs to 14 residues. Trimming pared 1 base from V and 5 bases from J, leaving 9 bases between. CDR3 residues: CASSQGQGHQPQHF. The CDR3 DNA is TGCGCCAGCAGCCAAGGTCAGGGACATCAGCCCCAGCATTTT.

CDR3 coding DNA: TGTGCCAGCAGGACTGGGGCGGAGGACACTGAAGCTTTCTTT. Translating gives CASRTGAEDTEAFF. The chain recombines TRBV9 with TRBJ1-1, with a tentative D call TRBD1 (5 bases). The length of the CDR3 is 14 residues. The germline V gene has CDR1 SGDLS and CDR2 YYNGEE. The V gene lost 5 bases and the J gene lost 3 bases, with 14 bases spanning the gap.

This chain uses TRBV7-3 with TRBJ2-3; D not resolved. Germline V CDR1 and CDR2: SGHTA, FQGTGA. The length of the CDR3 is 14 residues. The germline V and J ends were trimmed by 4 bases and 4 bases, with 12 bases remaining between them. CDR3 residues: CASSSSRLADTQYF. CDR3 nucleotides: TGTGCCAGCAGCTCGTCCCGATTGGCAGATACGCAGTATTTT.

V gene TRBV19 combines with J gene TRBJ2-3; 12 nucleotides align to TRBD2. This CDR3 has 16 amino acids. Per the germline V gene, CDR1 is LNHDA and CDR2 is SQIVND (reference sequence). V was pared by 5 bases and J by 2 bases, with 5 bases of the junction left unmatched. CDR3 protein: CASSQGLAGYTDTQYF. CDR3 nucleotide sequence: TGTGCCAGTAGTCAGGGACTAGCGGGCTACACAGATACGCAGTATTTT.

The CDR3 coding sequence is TGTGCCAGCTCACCGGGACAGGGAAATCAGCCCCAGCATTTT. This codes for CASSPGQGNQPQHF. This chain joins TRBV18 and TRBJ1-5, with 9 bases matching TRBD1. The CDR3 spans 14 residues. Germline CDR1 reads KGHSH; CDR2 reads LQKENI. Trimming removed 3 bases from V and 4 bases from J; junction bases left unmatched: 1.

This chain connects TRBV7-6 to TRBJ1-6; D is perhaps TRBD1 (5 bases). CDR3 length equals 14 residues. CDR1 and CDR2 (germline): SGHVS, FNYEAQ. The V gene lost 5 bases and the J gene lost 7 bases, with 12 bases spanning the gap. CDR3 region: CASSAMQGNSPLHF. DNA for the CDR3: TGTGCCAGCAGCGCCATGCAGGGAAATTCACCCCTCCACTTT. Together with reference TRBV7-6 and TRBJ1-6, the CDR3 gives the full variable domain: GAGVSQSPRYKVTKRGQDVALRCDPISGHVSLYWYRQALGQGPEFLTYFNYEAQQDKSGLPNDRFSAERPEGSISTLTIQRTEQRDSAMYRCASSAMQGNSPLHFGNGTRLTVT.

This sequence joins TRBV28 and TRBJ1-2; the match to TRBD1 covers 9 bases. Germline V CDR1 and CDR2: MDHEN, SYDVKM. V gave up 2 bases and J gave up 4 bases; unmatched junction bases: 5. There are 15 residues in the CDR3. The CDR3 DNA is TGTGCCAGCAGTTTACCGGGACAGGGAAGCTATGGCTACACCTTC. Amino acids: CASSLPGQGSYGYTF.

This sequence joins TRBV5-1 and TRBJ2-7; D unresolved. V was trimmed by 0 bases and J by 3 bases, leaving 10 bases between them. The CDR3 spans 14 residues. Looked up from germline, CDR1 is SGHRS and CDR2 is YFSETQ. CDR3 in amino acids: CASSLEFVDYEQYF. The CDR3 DNA is TGCGCCAGCAGCTTGGAGTTTGTAGACTACGAGCAGTACTTC.

The rearrangement joins TRBV7-2 to TRBJ2-7; 8 bases are a match to TRBD1. The CDR3 contains 15 residues. Germline V CDR1 and CDR2: SGHTA, FQGNSA. The junction had 2 bases not matched to a gene; V was cut back by 1 base and J by 0 bases. As DNA, the CDR3 is TGTGCCAGCAGCTTAGTCGGACAGGGCTCCTACGAGCAGTACTTC. Protein: CASSLVGQGSYEQYF. Full variable domain (outside the CDR3, taken from reference TRBV7-2 and TRBJ2-7): GAGVSQSPSNKVTEKGKDVELRCDPISGHTALYWYRQSLGQGLEFLIYFQGNSAPDKSGLPSDRFSAERTGGSVSTLTIQRTQQEDSAVYLCASSLVGQGSYEQYFGPGTRLTVT.

The chain combines TRBV4-2 with TRBJ2-7; D is unclear. Trimming left V 0 bases short and J 6 bases short, with 6 bases between. This CDR3 has 12 amino acids. CDR1 and CDR2 (germline): LGHNA, YNFKEQ. The CDR3 DNA reads TGTGCCAGCAGCCAAGAAGGAATCGAGCAGTACTTC. Residues: CASSQEGIEQYF.

The V gene is TRBV11-3, the J gene TRBJ2-7, with TRBD1 identical over 8 bases. With 6 bases clipped from V and 7 bases from J, the junction kept 8 bases outside the gene matches. Germline values: CDR1 SGHNT, CDR2 YENEEA. The CDR3 is 13 residues long. CDR3 protein: CASSRQGSREQYF. DNA of the CDR3: TGTGCCAGCAGTCGACAGGGGTCTCGGGAGCAGTACTTC.

The genes are TRBV28 and TRBJ2-3, with 12 bases lining up with TRBD2. The J segment lost 3 bases and the V segment lost 0 bases, leaving 1 base of the junction unmatched. The CDR3 spans 16 residues. Germline CDR1 reads MDHEN; CDR2 reads SYDVKM. The CDR3 nucleotides are TGTGCCAGCAGTTTATGGCTAGCGGGGGGGACAGATACGCAGTATTTT. Translating gives CASSLWLAGGTDTQYF.

The gene calls are TRBV7-3 and TRBJ2-6, with D unclear. Germline CDR1 reads SGHTA; CDR2 reads FQGTGA. Trimming removed 5 bases from V and 0 bases from J, with 8 bases in between. There are 15 residues in the CDR3. The CDR3 DNA is TGTGCCAGCAGCGTACAGAGCTCTGGGGCCAACGTCCTGACTTTC. Its protein product is CASSVQSSGANVLTF.

This clone was counted a few times. The chain employs TRBV30 and TRBJ1-2; no clear D. V was shortened by 4 bases and J by 4 bases, with 4 bases between the two germline ends. This CDR3 is built from 10 residues. Germline CDR1 and CDR2: GTSNPN and SVGIG (reference sequence). The CDR3 DNA reads TGTGCCTGGAAAGGCTATGGCTACACCTTC. This encodes CAWKGYGYTF.

This clone was found once. DNA of the CDR3: TGTGCCAGCAGCGCCGAGACAGACTCTGGAAACACCATATATTTT. Translation: CASSAETDSGNTIYF. The gene calls are TRBV9 and TRBJ1-3, with a weak D call TRBD1 (5 bases). This CDR3 has 15 residues. Germline V gene data show CDR1 as SGDLS and CDR2 as YYNGEE. The V end lost 3 bases, the J end lost 0 bases, and 10 bases lay between the germline ends. The variable domain in full, completed from reference TRBV9 and TRBJ1-3, reads DSGVTQTPKHLITATGQRVTLRCSPRSGDLSVYWYQQSLDQGLQFLIQYYNGEERAKGNILERFSAQQFPDLHSELNLSSLELGDSALYFCASSAETDSGNTIYFGEGSWLTVV.

This chain connects TRBV5-1 to TRBJ2-7; the match to TRBD1 covers 10 bases. CDR1 and CDR2 from the germline V gene are SGHRS and YFSETQ. Unmatched junction bases numbered 6, after V lost 3 bases and J lost 6 bases. There are 14 residues in the CDR3. The CDR3 nucleotides are TGCGCCAGCAGCTCCCGGGACAGGGGACTCGAGCAGTACTTC. Its translation is CASSSRDRGLEQYF.

The chain is built from TRBV5-6 and TRBJ2-1; a possible D gene is TRBD2 (5 bases). In germline, CDR1 is SGHDT, CDR2 YYEEEE. The V gene lost 0 bases and the J gene lost 5 bases, with 18 bases spanning the gap. This CDR3 comprises 17 residues. CDR3 sequence reads: CASSLAYGEWVHNEQFF. Here the CDR3 DNA reads TGTGCCAGCAGCTTGGCGTACGGGGAGTGGGTCCACAATGAGCAGTTCTTC.

J is TRBJ1-5 and V is TRBV30; D not certain. Deletions cut 2 bases from V and 1 base from J, with 12 bases between. CDR1 and CDR2 (germline): GTSNPN, SVGIG (reference sequence). This CDR3 is 15 amino acids long. This CDR3 reads CAWSLEGASNQPQHF. Written as DNA, the CDR3 is TGTGCCTGGAGTTTGGAGGGTGCGAGCAATCAGCCCCAGCATTTT. Supplemented by reference TRBV30 and TRBJ1-5, the full variable domain reads SQTIHQWPATLVQPVGSPLSLECTVEGTSNPNLYWYRQAAGRGLQLLFYSVGIGQISSEVPQNLSASRPQDRQFILSSKKLLLSDSGFYLCAWSLEGASNQPQHFGDGTRLSIL.

The genes are TRBV5-1 and TRBJ2-5; 9 bases map to TRBD1. V lost 4 bases, J lost 5 bases, and 9 bases stayed unmatched. Germline assignment: CDR1 SGHRS and CDR2 YFSETQ. This CDR3 spans 15 amino acids. The CDR3 DNA reads TGCGCCAGCAGCCTGCGGGACAGGGTCAGGGAGACCCAGTACTTC. Translating it yields CASSLRDRVRETQYF.